What follows describes a single T cell receptor beta chain. The data are from a study of blood T cell repertoires in COVID-19. Study information: The United States, Italy and Spain supplied acute and convalescent COVID-19 samples. PBMCs, B-cell-depleted T cells, or T cells provided the cDNA or gDNA that made up the material.

Original methodology: Using reference gene primer amplification, nucleated cell counts were estimated. Generated by immunoSEQ multiplex PCR, the TCRdb table keeps only in-frame clones and is missing some. V and J calls and clone size are copied from that table; D and trimming were computed from the DNA. In the table there are 70,000 to 75,000 clones, approximately 79% of which are singletons. Looked up from germline, CDR1 is MDHEN and CDR2 is SYDVKM. This CDR3 contains 15 residues. J was trimmed by 3 bases and V by 3 bases; bases with no gene match: 7. The receptor was isolated from a man in his sixties with active or convalescent COVID-19. Sequencing used peripheral blood. This chain joins TRBV28 and TRBJ2-7; TRBD2 agrees at 8 bases. CDR3 nucleotides: TGTGCCAGCAGTTTGCCCGGGACTAGAATCTACGAGCAGTACTTC. Its translation: CASSLPGTRIYEQYF.